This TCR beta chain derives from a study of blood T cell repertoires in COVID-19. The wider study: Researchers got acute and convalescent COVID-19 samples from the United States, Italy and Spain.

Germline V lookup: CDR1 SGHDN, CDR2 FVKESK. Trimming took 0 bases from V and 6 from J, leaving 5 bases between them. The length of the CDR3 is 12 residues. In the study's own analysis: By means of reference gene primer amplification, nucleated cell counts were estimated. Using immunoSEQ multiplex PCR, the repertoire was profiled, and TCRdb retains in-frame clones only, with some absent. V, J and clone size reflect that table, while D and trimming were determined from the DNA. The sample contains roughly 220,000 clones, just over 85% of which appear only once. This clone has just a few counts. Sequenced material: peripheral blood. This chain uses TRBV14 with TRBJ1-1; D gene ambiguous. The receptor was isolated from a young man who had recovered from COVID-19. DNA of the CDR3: TGTGCCAGCAGCCAAGATGGGCCTGAAGCTTTCTTT. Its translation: CASSQDGPEAFF.